These 26 T cell receptor beta chains share one sample of origin, sequenced in a study of a mutant IDH1 vaccine in newly diagnosed glioma. The time point denotes: week 11, during vaccination. Doses comprised 300 ug of mutant IDH1 20-mer peptide each, plus topical imiquimod. The data were produced by immunoSEQ multiplex PCR, yet TCRdb's version contains in-frame clones alone and is incomplete. This table holds under 150,000 clones, roughly nine tenths found once. These TCRs' antigens remain unknown. The source was PBMCs, collected from a glioma patient whose treatment included an IDH1 peptide vaccine. All receptors come from a woman aged 45-59 years with glioma.

V usage is TRBV28 and J usage is TRBJ1-2; 7 bases map to TRBD1. Germline V gives CDR1 MDHEN, CDR2 SYDVKM. V dropped 6 bases and J dropped 2; count of bases not matched to a gene: 3. The CDR3 runs to 13 residues. As DNA, the CDR3 is TGTGCCAGCAGGTTACAGGGGAACTATGGCTACACCTTC. It codes for CASRLQGNYGYTF.

J is TRBJ2-7 and V is TRBV6-5; 7 positions agree with TRBD1. V shed 5 bases and J 4 bases; nucleotides not matched to a gene: 5. The CDR3 spans 13 residues. Germline loops: CDR1 MNHEY, CDR2 SVGAGI. CDR3 DNA sequence: TGTGCCAGCAGTGGTCAGGGGGTTTACGAGCAGTACTTC. This sequence encodes CASSGQGVYEQYF.

The chain uses TRBV10-3 and TRBJ2-3; 11 bases line up with TRBD2. Trimming at V came to 3 bases and at J to 1 base, leaving 6 bases not matched to a gene. The CDR3 consists of 17 residues. The V gene's germline CDR1 is ENHRY and CDR2 SYGVKD. CDR3 residues: CAISEALAGVGTDTQYF. The CDR3 region has the DNA TGTGCCATCAGTGAAGCACTAGCGGGAGTCGGCACAGATACGCAGTATTTT.

The chain has TRBV10-3 and TRBJ1-3; D remains unclear. The CDR3 contains 13 residues. Trimming removed 9 bases from V and 0 bases from J, with 9 bases in between. CDR1 is ENHRY, CDR2 SYGVKD, per germline. The CDR3 region is CAIRLSSGNTIYF. In nucleotides, the CDR3 is TGTGCCATTCGGCTCTCCTCTGGAAACACCATATATTTT.

The chain employs TRBV30 and TRBJ2-2; D is perhaps TRBD1 (6 bases). Germline V lookup: CDR1 GTSNPN, CDR2 SVGIG (reference sequence). CDR3 length: 14 amino acids. V lost 2 bases and J lost 7, with 14 bases in between. CDR3 region: CAWSPTVRGGELFF. The CDR3 DNA sequence: TGTGCCTGGAGTCCAACAGTCAGGGGCGGGGAGCTGTTTTTT.

CDR3 sequence reads: CSEQLRGGEETQYF. The DNA of the CDR3 is TGCAGCGAGCAACTGAGGGGGGGTGAGGAGACCCAGTACTTC. The V gene is TRBV29-1, the J gene TRBJ2-5; possible D gene TRBD2, 7 bases. CDR3 size: 14 residues. Germline CDR1 and CDR2: SQVTM and ANQGSEA. With 7 bases removed from V and 5 bases from J, the gap between germline ends came to 20 bases.

This chain connects TRBV19 to TRBJ2-7; D possibly matches TRBD1 or TRBD2 (5 bases each). V lost 7 bases to trimming and J lost 5 bases, with 15 bases between them. The CDR3 runs 13 residues. Looked up from germline, CDR1 is LNHDA and CDR2 is SQIVND (reference sequence). CDR3 protein: CASNWGRDDEQYF. The CDR3 DNA reads TGTGCCAGTAACTGGGGCAGGGACGACGAGCAGTACTTC. Filled out from reference TRBV19 and TRBJ2-7, the complete variable domain reads DGGITQSPKYLFRKEGQNVTLSCEQNLNHDAMYWYRQDPGQGLRLIYYSQIVNDFQKGDIAEGYSVSREKKESFPLTVTSAQKNPTAFYLCASNWGRDDEQYFGPGTRLTVT.

Only one count was recorded for this clone. The V gene is TRBV6-1, the J gene TRBJ2-5, with 8 bases identical to TRBD2. V dropped 1 base and J dropped 5; count of bases not matched to a gene: 6. CDR1 and CDR2 from the germline V gene are MNHNS and SASEGT. CDR3 size: 15 residues. As DNA, the CDR3 is TGTGCCAGCAGTGAAGTTTCGGGAGGGCTTGAGACCCAGTACTTC. This translates into CASSEVSGGLETQYF.

The chain carries TRBV7-8 and TRBJ2-7; 7 bases agree with TRBD1. Germline V gene sequence: CDR1 SGHVS, CDR2 FQNEAQ. V trimming: 5 bases; J trimming: 3 bases; junction bases outside the gene matches: 7. The CDR3 loop spans 14 amino acids. This CDR3 is CASSRATGVYEQYF. CDR3 nucleotide sequence: TGTGCCAGCAGCAGGGCAACAGGGGTCTACGAGCAGTACTTC.

The chain couples TRBV4-2 to TRBJ2-5; D not resolved. Germline V lookup: CDR1 LGHNA, CDR2 YNFKEQ. V shed 0 bases and J shed 4 bases, with 6 bases lying between them. The CDR3 extends over 13 amino acids. CDR3 in amino acids: CASSQDSRETQYF. The CDR3, as DNA: TGTGCCAGCAGCCAAGATAGTCGAGAGACCCAGTACTTC.

This clone was counted once. J is TRBJ1-2 and V is TRBV7-2, with D uncertain. Trimming pared 3 bases from V and 2 bases from J, leaving 7 bases between. The CDR3 extends over 13 amino acids. Germline CDR1 SGHTA, CDR2 FQGNSA. CDR3: CASSLERNYGYTF. CDR3 coding DNA: TGTGCCAGCAGCTTGGAACGGAACTATGGCTACACCTTC.

This chain joins TRBV28 and TRBJ1-2; D ambiguous. The CDR3 has 10 residues. Trimming stripped 4 bases from V and 8 bases from J, with 5 bases between. Looked up from germline, CDR1 is MDHEN and CDR2 is SYDVKM. CDR3 DNA: TGTGCCAGCAGTTCGGGAGGCTACACCTTC. Translating gives CASSSGGYTF.

This rearrangement joins TRBV19 to TRBJ1-3; D is uncertain. Trimming cost V 6 bases and J 0 bases, with 12 bases left between them. CDR3 size: 15 residues. CDR1 is LNHDA and CDR2 is SQIVND in the germline V gene (reference sequence). CDR3 DNA sequence: TGTGCCAGTAGCCCGACACTGAACTCTGGAAACACCATATATTTT. This translates into CASSPTLNSGNTIYF.

This chain links TRBV18 with TRBJ1-1, with 8 bases fitting TRBD1. This CDR3 is 15 amino acids long. CDR1 and CDR2 (germline): KGHSH, LQKENI. The junction had 7 bases not matched to a gene; V was cut back by 3 bases and J by 4 bases. CDR3 sequence (DNA): TGTGCCAGCTCACCCTTACAGGGGGATGGCACTGAAGCTTTCTTT. This codes for CASSPLQGDGTEAFF.

The V call is TRBV5-1, the J call TRBJ2-7; 10 bases fit TRBD1. From germline, CDR1 is SGHRS and CDR2 YFSETQ. The J segment lost 7 bases and the V segment lost 0 bases, leaving 10 bases of the junction unmatched. This CDR3 spans 16 amino acids. CDR3 DNA: TGCGCCAGCAGCTTGGGAGTGACGACAGGGGGCCGAGAGCAGTACTTC. As protein: CASSLGVTTGGREQYF.

The gene calls are TRBV5-8 and TRBJ2-4, with 9 bases fitting TRBD2. The CDR3 totals 18 residues. J lost 0 bases, V lost 0 bases, and 7 bases had no gene match. The germline gives CDR1 SGHTS, CDR2 YDEGEE. The CDR3 DNA is TGTGCCAGCAGCTTGGCCGAGACTAGCGGAATAGCCAAAAACATTCAGTACTTC. It yields the protein CASSLAETSGIAKNIQYF.

V and J are TRBV2 and TRBJ2-1; TRBD2 agrees at 8 bases. V trimming: 7 bases; J trimming: 2 bases; junction bases outside the gene matches: 4. The CDR3 has 14 amino acids. The V gene's germline CDR1 is SNHLY and CDR2 FYNNEI. This chain's CDR3 is CASKKGLAYNEQFF. The CDR3 nucleotides read TGTGCCAGCAAGAAGGGACTAGCCTACAATGAGCAGTTCTTC.

The chain links TRBV21-1 to TRBJ1-5. TRBV21-1 is flagged as a pseudogene. The CDR3 sequence is 13 residues long. The CDR3 here is CASSKRSNQPQHF. The CDR3 nucleotides read TGTGCCAGCAGCAAGCGGAGCAATCAGCCCCAGCATTTT.

The chain joins TRBV27 to TRBJ2-5; tentatively, D is TRBD1 or TRBD2 (5 bases each). The V and J ends lost 6 bases and 7 bases respectively, with 9 bases between them. CDR3 length equals 11 residues. Per the germline V gene, CDR1 is MNHEY and CDR2 is SMNVEV (reference sequence). The CDR3 nucleotides read TGTGCCAGCAGGGGGGAAGCGACCCAGTACTTC. Protein: CASRGEATQYF.

J is TRBJ2-4 and V is TRBV10-3; 9 nucleotides line up with TRBD1. The germline gives CDR1 ENHRY, CDR2 SYGVKD. The CDR3 extends over 17 amino acids. Losses at the gene ends were 0 bases for V and 2 bases for J; bases not matched to a gene: 5. The CDR3 nucleotides are TGTGCCATCAGTGAGTCGACCGGGACAGGGTCCAAAAACATTCAGTACTTC. Amino acid sequence: CAISESTGTGSKNIQYF.

V usage is TRBV7-8 and J usage is TRBJ1-2; tentative D call: TRBD1 (6 bases). Germline CDR1 and CDR2: SGHVS and FQNEAQ. CDR3 length: 13 amino acids. Trimming took off 4 bases at V and 7 bases at J, with 13 bases between the two ends. CDR3: CASSWGRLIGYTF. The CDR3 region has the DNA TGTGCCAGCAGCTGGGGGCGTTTGATTGGCTACACCTTC.

This chain connects TRBV9 to TRBJ1-6; no clear D. Trimming cost V 0 bases and J 6 bases, with 4 bases left between them. The CDR3 runs 13 residues. Germline V gene sequence: CDR1 SGDLS, CDR2 YYNGEE. CDR3 residues: CASSVESNSPLHF. In DNA form, the CDR3 reads TGTGCCAGCAGCGTAGAAAGTAATTCACCCCTCCACTTT.

The V and J genes are TRBV2 and TRBJ1-5, with a weak D call TRBD1 (6 bases). Germline V gives CDR1 SNHLY, CDR2 FYNNEI. V lost 6 bases and J lost 0, with 12 bases in between. This CDR3 region has 15 residues. CDR3 protein: CASSYRDYSNQPQHF. CDR3 coding DNA: TGTGCCAGCAGCTACAGGGATTATAGCAATCAGCCCCAGCATTTT.

The CDR3 loop is CASSVARTGFQPQHF. As DNA, the CDR3 is TGTGCCAGCAGCGTGGCCCGCACGGGGTTTCAGCCCCAGCATTTT. The V and J genes are TRBV7-8 and TRBJ1-5; no clear D gene. Germline values: CDR1 SGHVS, CDR2 FQNEAQ. V was cut by 5 bases and J by 6 bases, with 17 bases left in between. CDR3 length: 15 amino acids.

The rearrangement links TRBV11-2 to TRBJ2-5; TRBD1 or TRBD2 may be the D gene (5 bases each). The V gene's germline CDR1 is SGHAT and CDR2 FQNNGV. CDR3 length: 15 amino acids. V was cut by 1 base and J by 0 bases, with 9 bases left in between. The CDR3 bases are TGTGCCAGCAGCTTAGGGGGGTCGTACCAAGAGACCCAGTACTTC. It translates to CASSLGGSYQETQYF.

The chain links TRBV27 to TRBJ2-7; 10 nucleotides align to TRBD2. V shed 3 bases and J 2 bases; nucleotides not matched to a gene: 4. The CDR3 sequence is 15 residues long. Germline CDR1 MNHEY, CDR2 SMNVEV (reference sequence). The CDR3 spells CASSFRTSGAYEQYF. The CDR3 DNA is TGTGCCAGCAGTTTCCGGACTAGCGGAGCCTACGAGCAGTACTTC.